Below, 7 T cell receptor beta chains from the same sample are listed, as sequenced in a study of beta chain features in type 1 diabetes. The entirety of the isolated RNA underwent reverse transcription, so expressed TCRB transcripts were sequenced. Assay used: immunoSEQ multiplex PCR; TCRdb lists only in-frame clones, some missing. This table holds 95,000 to 150,000 clones, 15% to 20% found once. For these TCRs, the target antigens are not known. Whole-study results and caveats: Shortening of TCRB CDR3s, moderate but significant, appeared in all four CD4+ subsets of Type 1 diabetes patients.

The sample taken for sequencing was central memory CD4+ T cells from blood. The receptor set was obtained from a man aged 25-45 years with type 1 diabetes.

The rearrangement joins TRBV5-1 to TRBJ2-7; 11 nucleotides agree with TRBD2. The CDR3 is made up of 14 amino acids. V shed 5 bases, J shed 5 bases, and the junction held 6 bases outside the gene matches. Germline loops: CDR1 SGHRS, CDR2 YFSETQ. The chain's CDR3 is CASRPTSGVNEQYF. CDR3 bases: TGCGCCAGCAGACCGACTAGCGGGGTAAACGAGCAGTACTTC.

The rearrangement links TRBV5-6 to TRBJ1-1, with TRBD1 matching 7 bases. The CDR3 runs 12 residues. J gave up 9 bases and V 5 bases, and 7 bases lay outside the gene matches. From germline, CDR1 is SGHDT and CDR2 YYEEEE. CDR3 nucleotide sequence: TGTGCCAGCAGTTTCTGGACAGGTCAAGCTTTCTTT. Protein: CASSFWTGQAFF.

The rearrangement uses TRBV27 and TRBJ1-4, with D uncertain. The CDR3 is made up of 11 amino acids. Germline assignment: CDR1 MNHEY and CDR2 SMNVEV (reference sequence). The V end lost 6 bases, the J end lost 5 bases, and 4 bases lay between the germline ends. In nucleotides, the CDR3 is TGTGCCAGCAGGCGAAATGAAAAACTGTTTTTT. Residues: CASRRNEKLFF.

This clone was seen more than once but under ten times. The chain is built from TRBV4-3 and TRBJ1-1, with 11 bases matching TRBD1. The CDR3 totals 15 residues. Germline CDR1 and CDR2: LGHNA and YSLEER. Unmatched junction bases numbered 5, after V lost 4 bases and J lost 4 bases. CDR3 protein: CASSRGGTGGTEAFF. The CDR3 DNA reads TGCGCCAGCAGCCGGGGCGGGACAGGGGGCACTGAAGCTTTCTTT.

The chain uses TRBV11-2 and TRBJ2-7, with 10 bases identical to TRBD1. This CDR3 spans 15 amino acids. Looked up from germline, CDR1 is SGHAT and CDR2 is FQNNGV. Germline trimming cut 6 bases from V and 6 bases from J; bases unmatched to any gene: 11. The CDR3 loop is CASRRNRDRGGEQYF. CDR3 nucleotide sequence: TGTGCCAGCAGGCGTAACCGGGACAGGGGTGGCGAGCAGTACTTC.

This clone was observed a handful of times. The CDR3 is CAISTQLKAADTQYF. CDR3 coding DNA: TGTGCCATCAGCACACAACTGAAAGCCGCAGATACGCAGTATTTT. The rearrangement links TRBV10-3 to TRBJ2-3; D unclear. V was clipped by 6 bases and J by 4 bases, with 17 bases between them. CDR1 is ENHRY, CDR2 SYGVKD, per germline. This CDR3 spans 15 amino acids.

This chain links TRBV15 with TRBJ2-2; TRBD1 aligns across 7 bases. The germline CDR1 and CDR2 sequences are LNHNV and YYDKDF (reference sequence). V trimming: 1 base; J trimming: 3 bases; junction bases outside the gene matches: 2. The CDR3 has 15 residues. The CDR3 sequence is CATSRGGGYTGELFF. The DNA for the CDR3 is TGTGCCACCAGCAGAGGAGGGGGCTACACCGGGGAGCTGTTTTTT.